This entry is about one TCR beta chain. CDR3 length equals 17 residues. Germline CDR1 is LGHDT and CDR2 is YNNKEL (reference sequence). Trimming took off 0 bases at V and 6 bases at J, with 21 bases between the two ends. As it was prepared, the TCRbeta library received unique molecular identifiers. A single record per CDR3 protein comes from TCRdb applying MiXCR to the PCR reads. The sample holds over 200,000 distinct CDR3 sequences; around 10% are singletons and the top ten take 6.2%. The data were obtained in a study of T-cell reconstitution after alpha-beta-depleted transplantation in children. This sequence was found in a human donor who donated a stem cell graft to a child with acute lymphoblastic leukemia. Source: PBMCs from the stem cell graft donor, taken from the stem cell graft. The J gene is TRBJ2-7, the V gene TRBV3-1, with TRBD2 as a possible D gene (7 bases). The CDR3 is CASSQEGWRGPFSEQYF. The CDR3 bases are TGTGCCAGCAGCCAAGAGGGCTGGCGGGGGCCCTTTTCCGAGCAGTACTTC.